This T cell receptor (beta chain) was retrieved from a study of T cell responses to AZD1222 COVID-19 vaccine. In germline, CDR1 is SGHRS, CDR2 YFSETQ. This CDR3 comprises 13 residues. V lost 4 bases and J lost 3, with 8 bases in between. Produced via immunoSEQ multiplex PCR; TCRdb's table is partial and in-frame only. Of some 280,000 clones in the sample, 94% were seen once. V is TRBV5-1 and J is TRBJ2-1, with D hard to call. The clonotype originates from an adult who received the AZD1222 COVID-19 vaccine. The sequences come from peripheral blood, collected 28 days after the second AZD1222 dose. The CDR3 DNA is TGCGCCAGCAGCCCAGCGCGCTACAATGAGCAGTTCTTC. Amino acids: CASSPARYNEQFF.